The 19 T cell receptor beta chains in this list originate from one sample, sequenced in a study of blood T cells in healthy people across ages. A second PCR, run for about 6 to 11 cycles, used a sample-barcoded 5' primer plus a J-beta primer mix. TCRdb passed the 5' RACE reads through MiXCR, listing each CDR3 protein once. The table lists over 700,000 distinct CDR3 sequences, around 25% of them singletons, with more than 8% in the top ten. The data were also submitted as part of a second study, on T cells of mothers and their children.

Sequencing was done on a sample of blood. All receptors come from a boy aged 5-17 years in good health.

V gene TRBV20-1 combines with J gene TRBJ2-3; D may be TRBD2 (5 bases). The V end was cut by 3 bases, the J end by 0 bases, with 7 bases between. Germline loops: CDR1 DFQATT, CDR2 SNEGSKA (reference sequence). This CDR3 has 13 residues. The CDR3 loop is CSASGGSTDTQYF. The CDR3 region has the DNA TGCAGTGCTAGCGGCGGGAGCACAGATACGCAGTATTTT.

CDR3 sequence reads: CASSLFGQDLFQETQYF. The CDR3 bases are TGTGCCAGCAGCTTATTTGGTCAGGATCTTTTCCAAGAGACCCAGTACTTC. The V gene is TRBV7-2, the J gene TRBJ2-5; D remains ambiguous. The V gene lost 2 bases and the J gene lost 1 base, with 17 bases spanning the gap. Germline CDR1 and CDR2: SGHTA and FQGNSA. This CDR3 is built from 17 residues.

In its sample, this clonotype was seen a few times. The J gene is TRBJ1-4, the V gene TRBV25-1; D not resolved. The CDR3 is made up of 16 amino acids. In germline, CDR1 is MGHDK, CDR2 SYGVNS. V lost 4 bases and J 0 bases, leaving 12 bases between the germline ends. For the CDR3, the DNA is TGTGCCAGCAGTGCTTCGGCCCCAACAACTAATGAAAAACTGTTTTTT. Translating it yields CASSASAPTTNEKLFF.

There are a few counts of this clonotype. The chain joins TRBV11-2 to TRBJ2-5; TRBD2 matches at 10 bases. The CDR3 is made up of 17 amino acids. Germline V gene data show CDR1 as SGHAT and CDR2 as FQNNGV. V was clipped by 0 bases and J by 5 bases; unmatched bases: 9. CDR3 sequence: CASSLEGQRGGLETQYF. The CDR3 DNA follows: TGTGCCAGCAGCTTAGAAGGCCAGCGGGGGGGCCTTGAGACCCAGTACTTC.

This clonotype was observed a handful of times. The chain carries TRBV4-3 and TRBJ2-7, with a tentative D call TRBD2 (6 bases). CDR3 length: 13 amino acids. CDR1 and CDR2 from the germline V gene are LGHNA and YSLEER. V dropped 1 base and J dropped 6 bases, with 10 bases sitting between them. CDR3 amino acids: CASSQGSGGEQYF. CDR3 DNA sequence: TGCGCCAGCAGCCAAGGTAGCGGTGGCGAGCAGTACTTC.

CDR3 region: CSAGRTSGNHEQYF. The CDR3, as DNA: TGCAGTGCCGGACGGACTAGCGGGAACCACGAGCAGTACTTC. This sequence joins TRBV20-1 and TRBJ2-5, with 12 bases matching TRBD2. The J call may be in error: the DNA end matches TRBJ2-7 better. The germline V gene encodes CDR1 DFQATT and CDR2 SNEGSKA (reference sequence). There are 14 residues in the CDR3.

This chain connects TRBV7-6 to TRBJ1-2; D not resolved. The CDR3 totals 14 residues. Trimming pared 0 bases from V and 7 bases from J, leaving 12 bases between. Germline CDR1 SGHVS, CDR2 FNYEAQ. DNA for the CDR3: TGTGCCAGCAGCTTAGCGGGGTCGGGGTCTGGCTACACCTTC. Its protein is CASSLAGSGSGYTF.

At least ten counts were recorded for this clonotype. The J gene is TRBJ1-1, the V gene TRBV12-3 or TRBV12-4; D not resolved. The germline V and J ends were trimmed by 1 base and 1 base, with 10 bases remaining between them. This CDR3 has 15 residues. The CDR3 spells CASSLGNFENTEAFF. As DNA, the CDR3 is TGTGCCAGCAGTTTAGGCAACTTTGAGAACACTGAAGCTTTCTTT.

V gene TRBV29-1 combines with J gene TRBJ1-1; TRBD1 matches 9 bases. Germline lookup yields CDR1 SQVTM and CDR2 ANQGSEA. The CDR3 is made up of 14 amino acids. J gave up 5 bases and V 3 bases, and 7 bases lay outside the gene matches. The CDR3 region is CSVDHRGRSTEAFF. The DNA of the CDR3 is TGCAGCGTTGACCACAGGGGGCGTTCGACTGAAGCTTTCTTT.

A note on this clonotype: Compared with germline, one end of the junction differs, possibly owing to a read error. CDR3 nucleotide sequence: TGTGCCAGCTCGGGCAGGTACAATGAGAAGTTCTTC. This gives the protein CASSGRYNEKFF. J is TRBJ2-1 and V is TRBV2; no firm D call. The germline CDR1 and CDR2 sequences are SNHLY and FYNNEI. The CDR3 consists of 12 residues.

The CDR3 spells CASSTKDRGLGNQPQHF. The CDR3 DNA is TGTGCCAGTAGTACCAAGGACAGGGGGCTGGGAAATCAGCCCCAGCATTTT. The chain carries TRBV19 and TRBJ1-5; the match to TRBD1 covers 11 bases. Trimming took 4 bases from V and 4 from J; bases not matched to a gene: 9. The CDR3 contains 17 residues. Germline V gene sequence: CDR1 LNHDA, CDR2 SQIVND (reference sequence).

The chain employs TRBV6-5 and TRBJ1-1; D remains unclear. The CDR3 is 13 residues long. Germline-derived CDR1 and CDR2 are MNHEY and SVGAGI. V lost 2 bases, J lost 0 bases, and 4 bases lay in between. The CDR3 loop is CASSYRMNTEAFF. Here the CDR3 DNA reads TGTGCCAGCAGTTACCGGATGAACACTGAAGCTTTCTTT.

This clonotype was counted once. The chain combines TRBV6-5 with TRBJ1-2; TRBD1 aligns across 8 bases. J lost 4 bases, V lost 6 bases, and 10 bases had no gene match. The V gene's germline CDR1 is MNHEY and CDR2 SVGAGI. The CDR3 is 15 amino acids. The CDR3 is CASSQHRGSPYGYTF. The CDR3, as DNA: TGTGCCAGCAGCCAGCACAGGGGGTCTCCCTATGGCTACACCTTC.

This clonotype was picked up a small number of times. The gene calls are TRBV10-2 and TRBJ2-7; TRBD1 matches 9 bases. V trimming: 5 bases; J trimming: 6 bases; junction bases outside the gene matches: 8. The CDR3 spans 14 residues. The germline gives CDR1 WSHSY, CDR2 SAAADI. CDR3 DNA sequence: TGCGCCAGCAGTTTCTTCGGGACAGGGACCGAGCAGTACTTC. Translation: CASSFFGTGTEQYF.

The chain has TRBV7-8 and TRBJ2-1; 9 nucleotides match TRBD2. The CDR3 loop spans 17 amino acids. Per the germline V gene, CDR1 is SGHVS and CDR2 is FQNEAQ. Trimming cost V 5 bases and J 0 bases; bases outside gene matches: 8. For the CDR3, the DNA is TGTGCCAGCAGCGCCTTTGCGGGGGGGCTCTCCTACAATGAGCAGTTCTTC. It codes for CASSAFAGGLSYNEQFF.

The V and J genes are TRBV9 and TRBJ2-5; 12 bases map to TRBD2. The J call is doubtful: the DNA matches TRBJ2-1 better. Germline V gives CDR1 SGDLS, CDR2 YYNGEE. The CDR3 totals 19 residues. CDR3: CASSVGRGLAGPSHNEQFF. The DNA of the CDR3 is TGTGCCAGCAGCGTAGGGCGAGGACTAGCGGGGCCGTCTCACAATGAGCAGTTCTTC.

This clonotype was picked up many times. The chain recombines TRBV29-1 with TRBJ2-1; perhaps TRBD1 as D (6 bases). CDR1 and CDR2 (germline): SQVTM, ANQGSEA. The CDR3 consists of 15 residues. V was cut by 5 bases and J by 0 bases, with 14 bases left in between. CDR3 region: CSVRLRTASYNEQFF. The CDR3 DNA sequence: TGCAGCGTTCGATTGCGGACAGCCTCCTACAATGAGCAGTTCTTC.

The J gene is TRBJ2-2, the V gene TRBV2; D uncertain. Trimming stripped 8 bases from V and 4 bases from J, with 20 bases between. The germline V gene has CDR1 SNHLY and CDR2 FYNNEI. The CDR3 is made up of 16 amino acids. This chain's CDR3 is CASGGAVDLSTGELFF. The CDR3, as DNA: TGTGCCAGCGGTGGCGCGGTCGACTTAAGCACCGGGGAGCTGTTTTTT.

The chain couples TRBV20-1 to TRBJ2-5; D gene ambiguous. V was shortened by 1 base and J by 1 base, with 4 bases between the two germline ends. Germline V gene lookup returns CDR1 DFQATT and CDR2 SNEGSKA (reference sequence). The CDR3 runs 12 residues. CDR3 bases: TGCAGTGCTAGAGGGGTCCAAGAGACCCAGTACTTC. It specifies CSARGVQETQYF.